This TCR beta chain derives from a study of OX40 agonist ivuxolimab in advanced cancers. The CDR3 sequence is 16 residues long. Between the trimmed V and J ends, which lost 4 bases and 0 bases, there was a span of 12 bases. Germline CDR1 and CDR2: ENHRY and SYGVKD. Libraries were prepared by immunoSEQ multiplex PCR; TCRdb keeps only in-frame clonotypes and omits some of them. The data hold more than 75,000 clones, with around 87% observed a single time. This chain links TRBV10-3 with TRBJ1-4; D is perhaps TRBD1 (5 bases). Sequenced here: CD4+ or CD8+ T cells sorted from blood, sampled in a trial of the OX40 agonist ivuxolimab. This clonotype originated in an adult with an advanced solid tumor such as melanoma, head and neck, liver or kidney cancer. CDR3 sequence: CAISGGLAATNEKLFF. CDR3 in DNA: TGTGCCATCAGTGGGGGCCTAGCAGCAACTAATGAAAAACTGTTTTTT.